The 11 T cell receptor beta chains below were found in one sample sequenced in a study of blood T cell repertoires in COVID-19. Method: immunoSEQ multiplex PCR; TCRdb's copy keeps in-frame clones and lacks some. The sample records around 250,000 clones, approximately 85% being singletons. The sample taken for sequencing was PBMCs or T cells enriched from blood (not recorded which). The receptors were gathered from a woman aged 45-65 years who had recovered from COVID-19.

The chain links TRBV28 to TRBJ1-1; TRBD1 matches 7 bases. The CDR3 contains 15 residues. With V trimmed by 0 bases and J by 3 bases, 4 bases remained unmatched. CDR1 is MDHEN, CDR2 SYDVKM, per germline. The CDR3 DNA sequence: TGTGCCAGCAGTTTATGGACAGGGCCCGACACTGAAGCTTTCTTT. This translates into CASSLWTGPDTEAFF.

The V call is TRBV28, the J call TRBJ2-7, with 7 nucleotides matching TRBD1. V dropped 6 bases and J dropped 2; count of bases not matched to a gene: 7. The CDR3 totals 14 residues. Germline assignment: CDR1 MDHEN and CDR2 SYDVKM. The CDR3 loop reads CASREGTATYEQYF. In DNA, the CDR3 is TGTGCCAGCAGGGAAGGGACAGCGACCTACGAGCAGTACTTC.

Concerning this clone: Other DNA sequences from this sample encode an identical CDR3 as well. This rearrangement joins TRBV29-1 to TRBJ1-1; tentatively, D is TRBD1 (6 bases). Germline V gives CDR1 SQVTM, CDR2 ANQGSEA. CDR3 length: 12 amino acids. Trimming left V 7 bases short and J 1 base short, with 10 bases between. CDR3 in amino acids: CSGGQQNTEAFF. CDR3 bases: TGCAGCGGCGGACAGCAGAACACTGAAGCTTTCTTT. Together with reference TRBV29-1 and TRBJ1-1, the CDR3 gives the full variable domain: SAVISQKPSRDICQRGTSLTIQCQVDSQVTMMFWYRQQPGQSLTLIATANQGSEATYESGFVIDKFPISRPNLTFSTLTVSNMSPEDSSIYLCSGGQQNTEAFFGQGTRLTVV.

The chain has TRBV18 and TRBJ2-7; 7 nucleotides align to TRBD1. The CDR3 contains 15 residues. Germline CDR1 is KGHSH and CDR2 is LQKENI. V was pared by 2 bases and J by 1 base, with 5 bases of the junction left unmatched. The CDR3 loop is CASSPSGQPSYEQYF. The CDR3, as DNA: TGTGCCAGCTCACCATCGGGACAGCCATCCTACGAGCAGTACTTC.

The genes are TRBV30 and TRBJ2-3; D unclear. The V end lost 0 bases, the J end lost 13 bases, and 17 bases lay between the germline ends. CDR1 and CDR2 (germline): GTSNPN, SVGIG (reference sequence). This CDR3 is built from 13 residues. In DNA form, the CDR3 reads TGTGCCTGGAGTGTACCCGGTCGTGGTGAGGAGTATTTT. Translating it yields CAWSVPGRGEEYF.

The chain uses TRBV5-3 and TRBJ2-7, with 13 bases fitting TRBD2. TRBV5-3 belongs to the ORF category, with a function that is uncertain. Unmatched junction bases numbered 3, after V lost 0 bases and J lost 6 bases. CDR3 length: 15 residues. The CDR3 coding sequence is TGTGCCAGAAGCTTGGGACTAGCGGGAGGCGGCGAGCAGTACTTC. Translated: CARSLGLAGGGEQYF.

The chain has TRBV5-1 and TRBJ1-4; D is uncertain. This CDR3 comprises 15 residues. V lost 2 bases, J lost 8 bases, and 16 bases lay in between. Germline CDR1 reads SGHRS; CDR2 reads YFSETQ. This CDR3 reads CASSFGLQSKEKLFF. The CDR3 nucleotides are TGCGCCAGCAGCTTCGGACTCCAGAGCAAGGAAAAACTGTTTTTT.

The J gene is TRBJ2-2, the V gene TRBV5-5; D possibly corresponds to TRBD1 (5 bases). Germline V gene lookup returns CDR1 SGHKS and CDR2 YYEKEE (reference sequence). The CDR3 has 18 residues. V lost 10 bases and J lost 0, with 25 bases in between. CDR3 in DNA: TGTGCCTCCCAAGTCCGAGCAGGGAAGATATCGAACACCGGGGAGCTGTTTTTT. Translating it yields CASQVRAGKISNTGELFF.

A single count supports this clone. V and J are TRBV3-1 (or the pseudogene TRBV3-2) and TRBJ1-2, with TRBD1 as a possible D gene (6 bases). Germline V gene data show CDR1 as LGHDT and CDR2 as YNNKEL (reference sequence). The V and J ends lost 6 bases and 8 bases respectively, with 16 bases between them. The length of the CDR3 is 13 residues. The CDR3, as DNA: TGTGCCAGCAGTCCCACAGGGCAAGGGGGCTACACCTTC. Protein sequence: CASSPTGQGGYTF.

The genes are TRBV2 and TRBJ2-7; no definite D call. V lost 6 bases and J lost 3, with 9 bases in between. CDR1 is SNHLY, CDR2 FYNNEI, per germline. This CDR3 is 12 amino acids long. CDR3 in amino acids: CASRLFYYEQYF. CDR3 sequence (DNA): TGTGCCAGCAGGCTATTCTACTACGAGCAGTACTTC.

V is TRBV5-6 and J is TRBJ1-3; D unclear. The germline V gene has CDR1 SGHDT and CDR2 YYEEEE. The V gene lost 4 bases and the J gene lost 4 bases, with 15 bases spanning the gap. The CDR3 loop spans 15 amino acids. The CDR3 region has the DNA TGTGCCAGCAGCCCGTTGGAGGGTACCGGAAACACCATATATTTT. Encoded protein: CASSPLEGTGNTIYF.